This T cell receptor (beta chain) is from a study of response to subunit inactivated influenza vaccine. Comments on this clonotype: Antigen specificity is unknown.

The CDR3 has 15 amino acids. The trim removed 3 bases at V and 4 bases at J, leaving 8 bases unmatched. Germline lookup yields CDR1 SGHKS and CDR2 YYEKEE (reference sequence). TCRdb fed the RT-PCR reads into MiXCR, producing one record per CDR3 protein. The table shows over 800,000 distinct CDR3 sequences, with around 21% occurring only once. Broader study findings: Each seasonal flu vaccination may recruit only limited new T cells, authors suggested.

Sequenced material: PBMCs from blood, taken less than 6 days after vaccination. The receptor was isolated from a man between 45 and 60 years old who received an inactivated influenza vaccine. The gene calls are TRBV5-5 and TRBJ2-5, with 8 bases that match TRBD2. For the CDR3, the DNA is TGTGCCAGCAGCTGGAGCGGGGGCCAGGGAGAGACCCAGTACTTC. Translated: CASSWSGGQGETQYF.